A selection of T cell receptor beta chains follows, all from one sample in a study of T-cell reconstitution after alpha-beta-depleted transplantation in children. TCRdb re-derived calls from the PCR reads in MiXCR, one entry per CDR3 protein. The table records about 410,000 distinct CDR3 sequences, 20% of them present only once. This material consisted of PBMCs from the stem cell graft donor, taken from the stem cell graft. The receptors shown here come from a human donor who donated a stem cell graft to a child with acute myeloid leukemia. CDR3s include the opening cysteine and the closing phenylalanine or tryptophan. The order of the fields is V gene, CDR3 protein.

TRBV7-2 CASSLVAGHSYEQYF
TRBV5-1 CASSLDGLAPYEQYF
TRBV7-6 CASSPGTSGRIRTGELFF
TRBV9 CASSAGGTSGSYEQYF
TRBV12-3/TRBV12-4 CASRGGVAVYNEQFF
TRBV10-3 CAISVGWEGAGQYEQYF
TRBV20-1 CSAREWRSYEQYF
TRBV20-1 CSAREQSYEQYF
TRBV10-3 CAIRSETDTQYF
TRBV5-1 CASSLTGPETQYF
TRBV7-2 CASSPRGGTNEQYF
TRBV12-3/TRBV12-4 CASSYSNQPQHF
TRBV5-1 CASSSISIRGRNDEAFF
TRBV24-1 CATSDLVSGGNEQFF
TRBV14 CASSSRLQETQYF
TRBV5-1 CASSSRYTGSPNTEAFF
TRBV4-2 CASSQEGVSPLHF
TRBV25-1 CASRGDRATGELFF
TRBV7-8 CASTPTGTNQPQHF
TRBV7-9 CASSSDREGWYEQYF
TRBV10-2 CASSGVAYEQYF
TRBV7-9 CASSTQGRGYEKLFF
TRBV6-2/TRBV6-3 CASSRGKNQPQHF
TRBV20-1 CSASSGRAADTQYF
TRBV7-6 CASTAGAAHTIYF
TRBV25-1 CASSEGIYYNEQFF
TRBV12-3/TRBV12-4 CASRNPTTDTQYF
TRBV5-5 CASSSSDFWGTGELFF
TRBV11-2 CASSNRLDRSYNEQFF
TRBV29-1 CSGRRGTSGGTDTQYF
TRBV12-3/TRBV12-4 CASSLAGINTDTQYF
TRBV12-3/TRBV12-4 CASSGGASGFQETQYF
TRBV5-6 CASSLVAGLGYEQYF
TRBV5-1 CASSLEVGTDTQYF
TRBV12-3/TRBV12-4 CASSPPGSGNYNEQFF
TRBV3-1 CASSQDGRTSYGYTF
TRBV20-1 CSARDPGLAGSAQFF
TRBV10-3 CAISARVEETQYF
TRBV20-1 CSARTGVTEAFF
TRBV4-1 CASSHETWTSGRVETQYF
TRBV20-1 CSATDSDTYNEQFF
TRBV6-2/TRBV6-3 CASYSGRPYEQFF